Below, 21 T cell receptor beta chains from the same sample are listed, as sequenced in a study of cytomegalovirus exposure and HLA in healthy donors (dated by TCRdb to the late 2010s). Library prep was done by the immunoSEQ multiplex PCR assay. The multiplex PCR relied on a mix of 60 forward primers for TCR Vbeta segments and 13 reverse primers for TCR Jbeta segments. TCRdb's version of the immuneACCESS table is confined to in-frame rearrangements and falls short of the full clone set. An unresolved V gene accounts for under half of the shortfall where checked; the remainder is of unknown origin. Across this sample there are more than 95,000 clones, with roughly three quarters seen only once. 10% of the sample belongs to the ten largest clones. The source material was PBMCs. The receptor set was obtained from a woman between 18 and 30 years old in good health and CMV-seropositive.

The CDR3 sequence is CASSPLSGPSSYEQYF. The CDR3 DNA follows: TGTGCCAGCTCACCATTATCAGGGCCAAGCTCCTACGAGCAGTACTTC. The chain links TRBV18 to TRBJ2-7; a possible D gene is TRBD1 (5 bases). This CDR3 contains 16 residues. The germline gives CDR1 KGHSH, CDR2 LQKENI. Trimming stripped 2 bases from V and 0 bases from J, with 14 bases between.

The chain combines TRBV28 with TRBJ1-5; D not certain. The V and J ends lost 8 bases and 2 bases respectively, with 13 bases between them. This CDR3 spans 14 amino acids. Germline CDR1 reads MDHEN; CDR2 reads SYDVKM. The CDR3 loop reads CASSAGIGNQPQHF. CDR3 DNA sequence: TGTGCCAGCTCGGCGGGGATTGGCAATCAGCCCCAGCATTTT.

This clone has just a few counts. The chain has TRBV7-2 and TRBJ2-1; D is uncertain. Germline V gives CDR1 SGHTA, CDR2 FQGNSA. The CDR3 has 15 residues. V shed 5 bases and J shed 1 base, with 12 bases lying between them. The CDR3 loop reads CASSVGTTSYNEQFF. DNA for the CDR3: TGTGCCAGCAGCGTCGGAACTACTTCCTACAATGAGCAGTTCTTC.

This sequence joins TRBV18 and TRBJ2-7; perhaps TRBD1 as D (5 bases). Germline V gene data show CDR1 as KGHSH and CDR2 as LQKENI. The CDR3 runs to 14 residues. Trimming stripped 3 bases from V and 5 bases from J, with 14 bases between. The CDR3 loop reads CASSPGRLSHEQYF. For the CDR3, the DNA is TGTGCCAGCTCACCGGGGCGGTTGTCTCACGAGCAGTACTTC.

This clone was recorded only once. The chain links TRBV19 to TRBJ2-1; tentatively, D is TRBD2 (6 bases). Germline CDR1 reads LNHDA; CDR2 reads SQIVND (reference sequence). V was pared by 6 bases and J by 4 bases, with 13 bases between. The CDR3 sequence is 14 residues long. Here the CDR3 DNA reads TGTGCCAGTAGCAGGGAGGCGTCGTACAATGAGCAGTTCTTC. Translation: CASSREASYNEQFF.

The V and J genes are TRBV9 and TRBJ1-1; maybe TRBD1 (6 bases). CDR1 SGDLS and CDR2 YYNGEE come from the germline V gene. The CDR3 spans 14 residues. Trimming removed 7 bases from V and 5 bases from J, with 18 bases in between. CDR3 sequence reads: CASGGGGWGTEAFF. Here the CDR3 DNA reads TGTGCCAGCGGAGGGGGGGGATGGGGTACTGAAGCTTTCTTT.

The sample holds one count of this clone. CDR3 in DNA: TGTGCCACCAGCACAGGAGGGGGCCGGGAGACCCAGTACTTC. Protein: CATSTGGGRETQYF. The chain is built from TRBV15 and TRBJ2-5; tentative D call: TRBD1 (7 bases). This CDR3 comprises 14 residues. Trimming removed 4 bases from V and 5 bases from J, with 14 bases in between. Per germline, CDR1 LNHNV and CDR2 YYDKDF (reference sequence).

This clone was seen a single time. The gene calls are TRBV4-2 and TRBJ2-5; 7 bases map to TRBD1. The germline V gene has CDR1 LGHNA and CDR2 YNFKEQ. V lost 2 bases to trimming and J lost 2 bases; unmatched junction nucleotides: 5. This CDR3 is 15 amino acids long. CDR3 bases: TGTGCCAGCAGCCAACAAACAGGGGTACAAGAGACCCAGTACTTC. Protein: CASSQQTGVQETQYF.

The gene calls are TRBV29-1 and TRBJ1-2; no firm D call. CDR1 SQVTM and CDR2 ANQGSEA come from the germline V gene. The length of the CDR3 is 12 residues. V lost 7 bases and J 2 bases, leaving 11 bases between the germline ends. The CDR3 nucleotides read TGCAGCGGTAAACAGACGAACTATGGCTACACCTTC. Translated: CSGKQTNYGYTF.

This clone is medium-sized within its sample. The rearrangement links TRBV4-3 to TRBJ1-2; no firm D call. V dropped 0 bases and J dropped 6 bases, with 14 bases sitting between them. The CDR3 runs to 15 residues. Germline CDR1 reads LGHNA; CDR2 reads YSLEER. CDR3 residues: CASSQDSGPIDGYTF. The CDR3 nucleotides are TGCGCCAGCAGCCAAGACAGCGGACCTATCGATGGCTACACCTTC.

The chain links TRBV6-6 to TRBJ2-5; D is perhaps TRBD1 (6 bases). The CDR3 contains 14 residues. With 0 bases removed from V and 5 bases from J, the gap between germline ends came to 10 bases. Germline CDR1 is MNHNY and CDR2 is SVGAGI (reference sequence). The DNA for the CDR3 is TGTGCCAGCAGTTACTCTGGGGGCGGTGAGACCCAGTACTTC. As protein: CASSYSGGGETQYF.

This chain connects TRBV14 to TRBJ1-2; the D is unclear. Looked up from germline, CDR1 is SGHDN and CDR2 is FVKESK. CDR3 length equals 13 residues. Trimming removed 4 bases at V and 1 base at J, with 7 bases between. The CDR3 sequence: CASSPTYNYGYTF. The CDR3 coding sequence is TGTGCCAGCAGCCCCACCTATAACTATGGCTACACCTTC.

The rearrangement links TRBV5-6 to TRBJ2-2; D is perhaps TRBD2 (6 bases). This CDR3 has 18 amino acids. CDR1 and CDR2 from the germline V gene are SGHDT and YYEEEE. V was shortened by 0 bases and J by 4 bases, with 19 bases between the two germline ends. The CDR3 DNA reads TGTGCCAGCAGCTTGGCCTCAGGAGCGGGTGGAGGCACCGGGGAGCTGTTTTTT. As protein: CASSLASGAGGGTGELFF.

J is TRBJ2-1 and V is TRBV4-3; D is possibly TRBD2 (5 bases). The CDR3 has 16 amino acids. Between the trimmed V and J ends, which lost 1 base and 0 bases, there was a span of 10 bases. Germline lookup yields CDR1 LGHNA and CDR2 YSLEER. As DNA, the CDR3 is TGCGCCAGCAGCCAAGGGGAGTGGGGCTCCTACAATGAGCAGTTCTTC. This encodes CASSQGEWGSYNEQFF.

This chain links TRBV2 with TRBJ2-5; TRBD1 might be the D (5 bases). V was clipped by 5 bases and J by 1 base, with 11 bases between them. CDR3 length: 14 amino acids. The germline gives CDR1 SNHLY, CDR2 FYNNEI. In DNA form, the CDR3 reads TGTGCCAGCAGTCAGGGAAGCAGCCAAGAGACCCAGTACTTC. It is translated as CASSQGSSQETQYF.

In its sample, this clone was seen a few times. This chain joins TRBV5-6 and TRBJ2-7, with 12 positions matching TRBD1. CDR1 is SGHDT, CDR2 YYEEEE, per germline. This CDR3 comprises 15 residues. J was trimmed by 9 bases and V by 0 bases; bases with no gene match: 7. The CDR3 loop reads CASSLGRGQGAGQYF. The CDR3 DNA reads as TGTGCCAGCAGCTTGGGGAGGGGACAGGGGGCCGGGCAGTACTTC.

This rearrangement joins TRBV25-1 to TRBJ1-5; possibly TRBD1 for D (6 bases). Per the germline V gene, CDR1 is MGHDK and CDR2 is SYGVNS. V lost 5 bases and J lost 7, with 12 bases in between. This CDR3 is built from 13 residues. The CDR3 here is CASSQTGTQPQHF. The CDR3 bases are TGTGCCAGCAGTCAGACAGGTACCCAGCCCCAGCATTTT.

This chain connects TRBV28 to TRBJ1-5; 8 bases are shared with TRBD1. Germline V CDR1 and CDR2: MDHEN, SYDVKM. The CDR3 contains 12 residues. Losses at the gene ends were 5 bases for V and 9 bases for J; bases not matched to a gene: 3. The CDR3 sequence is CASSAQGVPQHF. CDR3 sequence (DNA): TGTGCCAGCAGTGCACAGGGGGTGCCCCAGCATTTT.

This chain connects TRBV9 to TRBJ2-7; 9 bases agree with TRBD2. The CDR3 contains 14 residues. With V trimmed by 3 bases and J by 4 bases, 5 bases remained unmatched. Germline V CDR1 and CDR2: SGDLS, YYNGEE. The CDR3 DNA follows: TGTGCCAGCAGCGGCGGGGGGGTCGGGTACGAGCAGTACTTC. Its protein is CASSGGGVGYEQYF. Filled out from reference TRBV9 and TRBJ2-7, the complete variable domain reads DSGVTQTPKHLITATGQRVTLRCSPRSGDLSVYWYQQSLDQGLQFLIQYYNGEERAKGNILERFSAQQFPDLHSELNLSSLELGDSALYFCASSGGGVGYEQYFGPGTRLTVT.

This rearrangement joins TRBV7-9 to TRBJ1-2; 9 bases map to TRBD1. The CDR3 totals 15 residues. Germline V lookup: CDR1 SEHNR, CDR2 FQNEAQ (reference sequence). After removal of 3 bases from V and 4 bases from J, the junction contained 6 bases not matched to a gene. CDR3 sequence reads: CASSLGQGPGYGYTF. The DNA of the CDR3 is TGTGCCAGCAGCTTGGGACAGGGCCCCGGCTATGGCTACACCTTC.

V and J are TRBV6-5 and TRBJ1-1; no definite D call. Germline V gene lookup returns CDR1 MNHEY and CDR2 SVGAGI. V was trimmed by 2 bases and J by 5 bases, leaving 6 bases between them. The CDR3 runs to 12 residues. CDR3 loop: CASSYENTEAFF. The CDR3, as DNA: TGTGCCAGCAGTTACGAGAATACTGAAGCTTTCTTT.